What follows describes a single T cell receptor beta chain. Each TCR library consumed 3,000 to 3,500 ng of total RNA. The template-switching step introduced UMIs that carried a 6-nucleotide sample barcode. For each CDR3 protein, TCRdb gives one entry from its re-call of the 5' RACE reads, without DNA. Recorded for this sample: 350,000 to 400,000 distinct CDR3 sequences. Blood was drawn once per donor, and each sample measured 2 to 2.5 ml. Whole-blood RNA isolation (total RNA) proceeded without T cell sorting. The data belong to a study of monozygotic twins with inflammatory bowel disease. Germline V gene sequence: CDR1 MNHNS, CDR2 SASEGT. The CDR3 contains 16 residues.

This chain links TRBV6-1 with TRBJ2-5; TCRdb outputs TRBD2, but without DNA this stays unchecked. The sample was blood. The source of this sequence is a human donor with ulcerative colitis or Crohn's disease, or a healthy co-twin of an affected twin (not recorded which). The CDR3 loop is CASSATSGGAGETQYF.